The 25 T cell receptor beta chains reported below all come from one sample, sequenced in a study of tissue T cells after allogeneic stem cell transplantation. Assay used: immunoSEQ multiplex PCR; TCRdb lists only in-frame clones, some missing. The sample lists over 40,000 clones; 65% to 85% were seen once. Sequencing was carried out using sorted cells pooled from one or two spleens. The receptors come from a pool of C57BL/6 mice in good health.

Of note for this clone: Any gene name here is a mouse gene name. The read comes to an end 1 residue before the CDR3 does, leaving the germline J gene to fill in the end. V gene TRBV29 combines with J gene TRBJ2-1; D gene unclear. The V gene's germline CDR1 is MSHET and CDR2 SYDVDS. Deletions cut 5 bases from V and 5 bases from J, with 7 bases between. CDR3 length equals 12 residues. The chain's CDR3 is CASSAYNAEQFF. Partial CDR3 DNA: TGTGCTAGCAGTGCATACAATGCTGAGCAGTTC. The whole variable domain, remainder taken from reference TRBV29 and TRBJ2-1, is DMKVTQMPRYLIKRMGENVLLECGQDMSHETMYWYRQDPGLGLQLIYISYDVDSNSEGDIPKGYRVSRKKREHFSLILDSAKTNQTSVYFCASSAYNAEQFFGPGTRLTVL.

On this clone: Germline and genes: mouse. The observed sequence ends 1 residue before the CDR3 terminus, with the missing tail filled in from the germline J gene. The genes are TRBV20 and TRBJ2-5, with TRBD2 identical over 10 bases. Trimming cost V 1 base and J 2 bases; bases outside gene matches: 0. CDR1 and CDR2 from the germline V gene are GFQATS and STVNSAI. This CDR3 contains 14 residues. CDR3 bases read: TGTGGTGCTAGGGGACTGGGGGGCCAAGACACCCAGTAC. Translation: CGARGLGGQDTQY. The entire CDR3 sequence reads CGARGLGGQDTQYF.

In its sample, this clone was seen once. Gene labels here are mouse ones. Sequencing ends 1 residue short of the CDR3 end; the germline J gene provides the rest. The chain has TRBV4 and TRBJ1-4, with 9 bases fitting TRBD1. V was clipped by 5 bases and J by 2 bases; unmatched bases: 6. CDR1 and CDR2 (germline): LGHDT, YNNKQL (reference sequence). The CDR3 spans 16 residues. The part of the CDR3 DNA that was read is TGTGCCAGCAGCCTCGGGACAGGGAGGTCCAACGAAAGATTATTT. This sequence encodes CASSLGTGRSNERLF. The entire CDR3 protein reads CASSLGTGRSNERLFF.

Concerning this clone: Gene names are mouse gene names. The CDR3 end is not reached by the read, which stops 1 residue before it; the germline J gene fills it in. The chain combines TRBV31 with TRBJ1-4; D is ambiguous. Looked up from germline, CDR1 is GKSSPN and CDR2 is SITVG. V gave up 1 base and J gave up 7 bases, with 1 base separating them. This CDR3 is built from 10 residues. The covered CDR3 bases are TGTGCCTGGAGTCCCGAAAGATTATTT. This translates into CAWSPERLF. The complete CDR3 sequence is CAWSPERLFF.

About this clone itself: Mouse gene names apply. From the germline J gene comes the end of the CDR3, since the read stops 1 residue before it. The V call is TRBV13-1, the J call TRBJ1-4; no reliable D call. The CDR3 totals 15 residues. Germline-derived CDR1 and CDR2 are NSHNY and SYGAGN. V lost 0 bases and J 0 bases, leaving 6 bases between the germline ends. CDR3: CASSDAWVSNERLFF. CDR3 DNA, as far as it was read: TGTGCCAGCAGTGATGCTTGGGTTTCCAACGAAAGATTATTT. Looking up the rest from reference TRBV13-1 and TRBJ1-4 gives the full variable domain: EAAVTQSPRNKVTVTGGNVTLSCRQTNSHNYMYWYRQDTGHGLRLIHYSYGAGNLRIGDVPDGYKATRTTQEDFFLLLELASPSQTSLYFCASSDAWVSNERLFFGHGTKLSVL.

This clone was seen more than once but under ten times. Genes and germline come from the mouse. Read sequence stops 1 residue before the CDR3 end, and the germline J gene provides the missing end. The V call is TRBV31, the J call TRBJ1-4; D is perhaps TRBD1 (6 bases). There are 12 residues in the CDR3. The V and J ends lost 5 bases and 4 bases respectively, with 8 bases between them. CDR1 is GKSSPN, CDR2 SITVG, per germline. CDR3 DNA, as far as it was read: TGTGCCTGGGGGGACATCAACGAAAGATTATTT. Translated, it gives CAWGDINERLF. The whole CDR3 region reads CAWGDINERLFF. Full variable domain (rest looked up from reference TRBV31 and TRBJ1-4): AQTIHQWPVAEIKAVGSPLSLGCTIKGKSSPNLYWYWQATGGTLQQLFYSITVGQVESVVQLNLSASRPKDDQFILSTEKLLLSHSGFYLCAWGDINERLFFGHGTKLSVL.

Comment on this clone: The gene symbols are mouse symbols. The CDR3 end is not reached by the read, which stops 1 residue before it; the germline J gene fills it in. The V and J genes are TRBV16 and TRBJ1-5, with 10 bases that match TRBD1. The CDR3 covers 19 residues. V shed 1 base, J shed 1 base, and the junction held 10 bases outside the gene matches. Germline loops: CDR1 SGHSA, CDR2 FRNQAP. Incomplete CDR3 DNA: TGTGCAAGCAGCTTAGCGACAGGGGGCGCGGGAAAAAACAACCAGGCTCCGCTT. It is translated as CASSLATGGAGKNNQAPL. The full CDR3 reads CASSLATGGAGKNNQAPLF.

With regard to this clone: Gene labels here are mouse ones. The read ends 1 residue before the CDR3 terminus; that terminus is restored from the germline J gene. This sequence joins TRBV2 and TRBJ2-1, with TRBD2 matching over 11 bases. With V trimmed by 5 bases and J by 1 base, 1 base remained unmatched. This CDR3 has 15 amino acids. Germline-derived CDR1 and CDR2 are LGHNA and YSYQKL. CDR3 in amino acids: CASSGDWGNYAEQFF. The CDR3 DNA, read in part, is TGTGCCAGCAGCGGGGACTGGGGGAACTATGCTGAGCAGTTC.

For this clone: The germline and genes are mouse ones. The CDR3 extends 1 residue past the end of the read, so its final part is completed from the germline J gene. V and J are TRBV13-3 and TRBJ2-4, with D perhaps given as TRBD1 or TRBD2 (5 bases each). The CDR3 runs 14 residues. V lost 2 bases and J 2 bases, leaving 9 bases between the germline ends. CDR1 is NNHDY, CDR2 SYVADS, per germline. Partial CDR3 DNA: TGTGCCAGCAGTGAAATGGGGCCTCAAAACACCTTGTAC. This sequence encodes CASSEMGPQNTLY. The CDR3 as a whole reads CASSEMGPQNTLYF.

In the case of this clone: Germline and genes: mouse. The CDR3 end falls 1 residue outside the read, so it is completed with the germline J gene. The rearrangement links TRBV2 to TRBJ2-5, with 12 bases lining up with TRBD2. Germline CDR1 and CDR2: LGHNA and YSYQKL. V was pared by 9 bases and J by 5 bases, with 6 bases of the junction left unmatched. The CDR3 covers 14 residues. The CDR3 loop is CARAPGLGGDTQYF. The sequenced part of the CDR3 DNA is TGTGCCAGGGCGCCGGGACTGGGGGGAGACACCCAGTAC. Using reference TRBV2 and TRBJ2-5 for the parts outside the CDR3, the full variable domain is DPKIIQKPKYLVAVTGSEKILICEQYLGHNAMYWYRQSAKKPLEFMFSYSYQKLMDNQTASSRFQPQSSKKNHLDLQITALKPDDSATYFCARAPGLGGDTQYFGPGTRLLVL.

On this clone itself: The germline and genes are mouse ones. The read is 1 residue too short to cover the CDR3 end, so that end is filled in from the germline J gene. V usage is TRBV13-2 and J usage is TRBJ2-7; 9 nucleotides line up with TRBD2. Germline V gene sequence: CDR1 NNHNN, CDR2 SYGAGS (reference sequence). After removal of 2 bases from V and 7 bases from J, the junction contained 4 bases not matched to a gene. CDR3 length: 13 amino acids. CDR3 DNA (partial): TGTGCCAGCGGTGACTGGGGGGGTGGAGAACAGTAC. Protein sequence: CASGDWGGGEQY. The entire CDR3 protein is CASGDWGGGEQYF.

Regarding this clone: Gene names and germline match the mouse. The read ends 1 residue early relative to the CDR3; the germline J gene fills the gap. The rearrangement links TRBV14 to TRBJ1-1; tentative D call: TRBD1 (6 bases). V shed 2 bases and J shed 4 bases, with 9 bases lying between them. The CDR3 contains 13 residues. From germline, CDR1 is SGHDT and CDR2 FRDEAV. CDR3 DNA (partial): TGTGCCAGCAGTTTTGGGGGCGGCACAGAAGTCTTC. Protein sequence: CASSFGGGTEVF. The whole CDR3 reads CASSFGGGTEVFF.

A word on this clone: The gene names here belong to mouse. CDR3 protein: CASSLATGAETLYF. The CDR3 bases that were read are TGTGCCAGCTCTCTCGCAACTGGTGCAGAAACGCTGTAT. J is TRBJ2-3 and V is TRBV12-1; D is unresolved. The CDR3 end lies 1 residue beyond the end of the read and is filled in from the germline J gene. The V end was cut by 0 bases, the J end by 1 base, with 7 bases between. CDR3 size: 14 residues. From germline, CDR1 is SGHSN and CDR2 HYEKVE.

This clone was seen only a few times. These gene names are mouse names. The read finishes 1 residue shy of the CDR3 end, and the germline J gene is used to complete it. V and J are TRBV13-1 and TRBJ2-7, with D perhaps matching TRBD1 (6 bases). The CDR3 covers 14 residues. Per the germline V gene, CDR1 is NSHNY and CDR2 is SYGAGN. Trimming took 0 bases from V and 5 from J, leaving 12 bases between them. The CDR3 bases that were read are TGTGCCAGCAGTGATGAGGGGGAGTGGAATGAACAGTAC. Protein sequence: CASSDEGEWNEQY. Given in full, the CDR3 is CASSDEGEWNEQYF.

To note about this clone: Gene names and germline match the mouse. The CDR3 end is not reached by the read, which stops 1 residue before it; the germline J gene fills it in. This rearrangement joins TRBV17 to TRBJ2-5; D is undetermined. Germline V gene lookup returns CDR1 MNHDT and CDR2 YYDKIL. CDR3 length: 11 amino acids. Trimming shortened V by 3 bases and J by 11 bases, and 9 bases separated the two germline ends. The CDR3 bases that were read are TGTGCTAGCAGTAGTCGAGCAGTCCAGTAC. This encodes CASSSRAVQY. The CDR3 in its entirety is CASSSRAVQYF.

A note on this clone: Here the gene names and germline are mouse. The read terminates 1 residue ahead of where the CDR3 ends, so the germline J gene completes it. The chain has TRBV4 and TRBJ1-1; perhaps TRBD1 as D (5 bases). The V end was cut by 3 bases, the J end by 4 bases, with 9 bases between. Germline V gene sequence: CDR1 LGHDT, CDR2 YNNKQL (reference sequence). This CDR3 has 13 residues. The sequenced part of the CDR3 DNA is TGTGCCAGCAGCTACAGGGAGGGCACAGAAGTCTTC. It codes for CASSYREGTEVF. The complete CDR3 protein is CASSYREGTEVFF.

As for this clone: Any gene name here is a mouse gene name. The read finishes 1 residue shy of the CDR3 end, and the germline J gene is used to complete it. This chain uses TRBV19 with TRBJ1-1; tentative D call: TRBD1 (6 bases). V lost 5 bases, J lost 5 bases, and 7 bases lay in between. The CDR3 has 11 amino acids. Germline values: CDR1 FNHDT, CDR2 SITEND (reference sequence). The sequenced part of the CDR3 DNA is TGTGCCAGCAGACAGGGAACAGAAGTCTTC. Its protein product is CASRQGTEVF. The entire CDR3 sequence reads CASRQGTEVFF.

Concerning this clone: Germline and genes here are mouse. The read ends 1 residue shy of where the CDR3 ends; the end is completed using the germline J gene. Other DNA sequences within the sample encode an identical CDR3. The chain carries TRBV5 and TRBJ1-6; D gene ambiguous. TRBJ1-6 has ORF status, its function being uncertain. The length of the CDR3 is 14 residues. Trimming took 0 bases from V and 3 from J, leaving 3 bases between them. Germline CDR1 LGHNA, CDR2 YNLKQL (reference sequence). CDR3: CASSQEGYNSPLYF. CDR3 bases read: TGTGCCAGCAGCCAAGAAGGCTATAATTCGCCCCTCTAC.

Turning to this clone: Here the gene names and germline are mouse. The sequenced fragment ends 1 residue before the CDR3 boundary, so the rest is inferred from the germline J gene. This chain links TRBV4 with TRBJ2-2; 10 bases agree with TRBD1. CDR1 and CDR2 from the germline V gene are LGHDT and YNNKQL (reference sequence). The CDR3 consists of 14 residues. The junction had 3 bases not matched to a gene; V was cut back by 5 bases and J by 6 bases. The CDR3 bases that were read are TGTGCCAGCAGCCCGGGGACAGGGGCCGGGCAGCTCTAC. Translation: CASSPGTGAGQLY. The full-length CDR3 reads as CASSPGTGAGQLYF.

Worth noting for this clone: Mouse gene names apply. The read is 1 residue too short to cover the CDR3 end, so that end is filled in from the germline J gene. This chain connects TRBV13-3 to TRBJ2-5, with TRBD1 matching 7 bases. Trimming took 3 bases from V and 4 from J; bases not matched to a gene: 2. The CDR3 has 13 residues. Germline loops: CDR1 NNHDY, CDR2 SYVADS. The CDR3 protein is CASSGTGEDTQYF. The part of the CDR3 DNA that was read is TGTGCCAGCAGTGGGACAGGAGAAGACACCCAGTAC.

Notes on this clone: Gene names denote mouse genes. The read ends 1 residue before the CDR3 terminus; that terminus is restored from the germline J gene. The genes are TRBV5 and TRBJ2-5; no definite D call. The germline V and J ends were trimmed by 0 bases and 0 bases, with 7 bases remaining between them. CDR1 is LGHNA, CDR2 YNLKQL, per germline (reference sequence). The CDR3 contains 15 residues. The CDR3 is CASSQDSGNQDTQYF. The part of the CDR3 DNA that was read is TGTGCCAGCAGCCAAGATTCGGGGAACCAAGACACCCAGTAC.

Regarding this clone: Gene names denote mouse genes. With the read ending 1 residue before the CDR3 end, the germline J gene is used to fill in that end. V usage is TRBV13-1 and J usage is TRBJ1-1, with D tentatively TRBD1 (5 bases). Trimming shortened V by 1 base and J by 9 bases, and 10 bases separated the two germline ends. The CDR3 is 12 amino acids. Germline V lookup: CDR1 NSHNY, CDR2 SYGAGN. Partial CDR3 DNA: TGTGCCAGCAGTGATAGGGGAGGGAAAGTCTTC. Translated, it gives CASSDRGGKVF. The CDR3 reads in full as CASSDRGGKVFF.

In its sample, this clone was seen a few times. Mouse gene names and germline throughout. The CDR3 end lies 1 residue beyond the end of the read and is filled in from the germline J gene. The chain has TRBV15 and TRBJ1-3; TRBD1 might be the D (5 bases). Trimming took 7 bases from V and 0 from J, leaving 10 bases between them. Germline V gene sequence: CDR1 SGHND, CDR2 FRSKSL. The CDR3 contains 14 residues. Here the CDR3 reads CASTYGGSGNTLYF. Partial CDR3 DNA: TGTGCCAGCACCTACGGGGGTTCTGGAAATACGCTCTAT.

As to this clone: Genes and germline come from the mouse. The read halts 1 residue ahead of the CDR3 end, with the missing end drawn from the germline J gene. Different DNA sequences within this sample yield the same CDR3. The V and J genes are TRBV1 and TRBJ1-4; D gene unclear. The germline CDR1 and CDR2 sequences are NSQYPW and LRSPGD (reference sequence). CDR3 length: 14 residues. V was cut by 1 base and J by 1 base, with 4 bases left in between. The sequenced part of the CDR3 DNA is TGCACCTGCAGTGCAGGACATTCCAACGAAAGATTATTT. This sequence encodes CTCSAGHSNERLF. The complete CDR3 protein is CTCSAGHSNERLFF.

Regarding this clone: The gene names given are mouse names. Sequencing ends 1 residue short of the CDR3 end; the germline J gene provides the rest. This sequence joins TRBV2 and TRBJ2-3; D is undetermined. Deletions cut 0 bases from V and 0 bases from J, with 13 bases between. The CDR3 extends over 17 amino acids. Germline values: CDR1 LGHNA, CDR2 YSYQKL. The CDR3 sequence is CASSQEALAASAETLYF. Partial CDR3 DNA: TGTGCCAGCAGCCAAGAGGCGCTGGCGGCTAGTGCAGAAACGCTGTAT.